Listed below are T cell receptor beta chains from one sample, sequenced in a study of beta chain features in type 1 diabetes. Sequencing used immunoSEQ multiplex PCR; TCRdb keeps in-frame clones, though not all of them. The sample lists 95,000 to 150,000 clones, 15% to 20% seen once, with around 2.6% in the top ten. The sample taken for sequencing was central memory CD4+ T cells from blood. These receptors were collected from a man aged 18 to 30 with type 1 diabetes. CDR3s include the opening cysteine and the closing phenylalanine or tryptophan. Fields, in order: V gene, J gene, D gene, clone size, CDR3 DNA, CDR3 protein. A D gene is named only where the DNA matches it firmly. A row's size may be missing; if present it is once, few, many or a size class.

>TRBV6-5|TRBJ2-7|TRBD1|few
TGTGCCAGCACCCGACCGGACAGGGACTCCTACGAGCAGTACTTC
CASTRPDRDSYEQYF
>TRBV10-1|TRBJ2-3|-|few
TGCGCCAGCAGTGCCGGTAGTGATCGTGGGACGCAGTATTTT
CASSAGSDRGTQYF
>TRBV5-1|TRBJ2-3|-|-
TGCGCCAGCAAAGGACTCCCCGGGACAGATACGCAGTATTTT
CASKGLPGTDTQYF
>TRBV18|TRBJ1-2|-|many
TGTGCCAGCTCACCACTTTCTAGAAACTATGGCTACACCTTC
CASSPLSRNYGYTF
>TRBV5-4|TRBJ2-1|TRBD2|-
TGTGCCAGCAGCGGACCCAGCGGGAGGGCATCCTACAATGAGCAGTTCTTC
CASSGPSGRASYNEQFF
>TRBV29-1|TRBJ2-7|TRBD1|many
TGCAGCGCCCAGGGACAGGGGGCGTACGAGCAGTACTTC
CSAQGQGAYEQYF
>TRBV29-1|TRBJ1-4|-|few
TGCAGCGTGGGGGTGGTAGAGGAAAAACTGTTTTTT
CSVGVVEEKLFF
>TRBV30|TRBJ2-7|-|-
TGTGCCTGGACCCCCTGGACCATACAAGACGAGCAGTACTTC
CAWTPWTIQDEQYF
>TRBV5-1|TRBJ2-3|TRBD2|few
TGCGCCAGCAGCTTGGTGGCGGGAGGGCCCTCGACAGATACGCAGTATTTT
CASSLVAGGPSTDTQYF
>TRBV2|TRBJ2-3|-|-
TGTGCCAGCAGACACGACCCCTCTAGCACAGATACGCAGTATTTT
CASRHDPSSTDTQYF
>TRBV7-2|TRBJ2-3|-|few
TGTGCCAGCAGCTTAGCCATGGGGGGGCGGGATACGCAGTATTTT
CASSLAMGGRDTQYF
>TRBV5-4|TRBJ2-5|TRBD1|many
TGTGCCAGCAGCTTGCAGGGGGCGGCAGAGACCCAGTACTTC
CASSLQGAAETQYF
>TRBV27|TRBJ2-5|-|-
TGTGCCAGCAGACGGGCTCCTACCTCGCAAGAGACCCAGTACTTC
CASRRAPTSQETQYF
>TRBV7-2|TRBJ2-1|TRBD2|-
TGTGCCAGCAGCTTAGCCGGCGGGGGGACCTACAATGAGCAGTTCTTC
CASSLAGGGTYNEQFF
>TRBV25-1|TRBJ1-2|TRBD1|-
TGTGCCAGTTTTACCGGGACAGGCTATGGCTACACCTTC
CASFTGTGYGYTF
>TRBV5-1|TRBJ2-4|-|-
TGCGCCACCCCGAAACCTAGAACAGGCCTCCCTTGGACCGTAGCCAAAAACATTCAGTACTTC
CATPKPRTGLPWTVAKNIQYF
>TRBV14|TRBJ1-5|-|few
TGTGCCAGCAGCCGGTGGGAAGCAACTAGCAATCAGCCCCAGCATTTT
CASSRWEATSNQPQHF
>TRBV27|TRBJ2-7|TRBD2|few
TGTGCCAGCAGTTTTTCGATGACTAGCGTGAAGTCCTACGAGCAGTACTTC
CASSFSMTSVKSYEQYF
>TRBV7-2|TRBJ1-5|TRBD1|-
TGTGCCAGCACCATTGGACAGGGTAGCAGTCAGCCCCAGCATTTT
CASTIGQGSSQPQHF
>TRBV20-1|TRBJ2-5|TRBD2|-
TGCAGTGCAAGACTAGCTGAGACCCAGTACTTC
CSARLAETQYF
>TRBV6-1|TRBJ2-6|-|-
TGTGCCAGCAGCAAACATTCCTCTGGGGCCAACGTCCTGACTTTC
CASSKHSSGANVLTF
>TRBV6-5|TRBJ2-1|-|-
TGTGCCAGCACTTATGAGCGTGAGCAGTTCTTC
CASTYEREQFF
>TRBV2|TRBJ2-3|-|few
TGTGCCAGCAACCTGGTGAGGGGACCAGATACGCAGTATTTT
CASNLVRGPDTQYF
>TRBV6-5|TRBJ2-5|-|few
TGTGCCAGCAGTTACGGCGGTAGCCCGGAGACCCAGTACTTC
CASSYGGSPETQYF
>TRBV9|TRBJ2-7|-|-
TGTGCCAGCAGCGTAGGGACAAGTCTCTCCTACGAGCAGTACTTC
CASSVGTSLSYEQYF
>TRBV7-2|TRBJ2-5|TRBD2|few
TGTGCCTCCAACACCGGCGCGGGGGTAGAGACCCAGTACTTC
CASNTGAGVETQYF
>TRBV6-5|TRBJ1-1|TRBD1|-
TGTGCCAGCAGCCGCCGGGGGACAGGGGGCACTGAAGCTTTCTTT
CASSRRGTGGTEAFF
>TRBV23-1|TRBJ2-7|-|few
TGCGCCAGCAGTCAATCGCGGGGGGACAGGTCCTACGAGCAGTACTTC
CASSQSRGDRSYEQYF
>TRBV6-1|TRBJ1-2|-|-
TGTGCCAGCAGAATCACCGGGACGGTCTATGGCTACACCTTC
CASRITGTVYGYTF
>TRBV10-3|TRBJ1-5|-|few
TGTGCCATCAGTGGGGAGTCGGGCAATCAGCCCCAGCATTTT
CAISGESGNQPQHF
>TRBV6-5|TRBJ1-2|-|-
TGTGCCAGCCGAGGCGAAGTGGGCTACACCTTC
CASRGEVGYTF
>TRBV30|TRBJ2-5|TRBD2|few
TGTGCCTGTAATAGCGGGTTAAAGTGGACCCAGTACTTC
CACNSGLKWTQYF
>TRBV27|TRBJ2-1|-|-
TGTGCCAGCAGTCCCGCTTTGAGCTCCTACAATGAGCAGTTCTTC
CASSPALSSYNEQFF
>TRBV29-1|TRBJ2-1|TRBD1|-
TGCAGCGTCGGACAGGCCTCCTACAATGAGCAGTTCTTC
CSVGQASYNEQFF
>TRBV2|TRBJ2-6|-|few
TGTGCCAGCGGAGGGGATGGGGCCAACGTCCTGACTTTC
CASGGDGANVLTF
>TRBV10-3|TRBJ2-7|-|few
TGTGCCATCAGTTCCGACCTGTCCTACGAGCAGTACTTC
CAISSDLSYEQYF
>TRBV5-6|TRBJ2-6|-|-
TGTGCCAGCAGCCTCCCGGGTAGAGGGGCCAACGTCCTGACTTTC
CASSLPGRGANVLTF
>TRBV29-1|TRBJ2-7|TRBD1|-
TGCAGCGTTGACGGACAGGGCTACGAGCAGTACTTC
CSVDGQGYEQYF
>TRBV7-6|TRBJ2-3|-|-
TGTGCCAGCAGCTTACGGCAGGGTCGCACAGATACGCAGTATTTT
CASSLRQGRTDTQYF
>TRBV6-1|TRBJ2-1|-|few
TGTGCCAGCAGTGAGCCGAGCTCCTACAATGAGCAGTTCTTC
CASSEPSSYNEQFF
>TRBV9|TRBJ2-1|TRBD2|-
TGTGCCAGCAGCGCGATAGCGGGCTTGGACAATGAGCAGTTCTTC
CASSAIAGLDNEQFF